Presented here are 28 T cell receptor beta chains from one specimen sequenced in a study of PD-1 blockade in classical Hodgkin lymphoma. The patients all showed relapse after autologous stem cell transplantation, while their brentuximab vedotin exposure varied. Sequenced by immunoSEQ multiplex PCR; TCRdb stores in-frame clones only, minus some. The table records approximately 7,500 clones, around 84% of them present only once. The material sequenced was peripheral blood mononuclear cells (PBMCs), taken at baseline. The receptor set was obtained from a human donor with classical Hodgkin lymphoma.

The sample holds one count of this clone. The chain has TRBV13 and TRBJ2-3, with D perhaps TRBD1 (6 bases). The V gene lost 6 bases and the J gene lost 0 bases, with 13 bases spanning the gap. Germline loops: CDR1 PRHDT, CDR2 FYEKMQ (reference sequence). The CDR3 is 15 amino acids. The CDR3: CASRPLGGSTDTQYF. CDR3 bases: TGTGCCAGCAGGCCCCTAGGGGGAAGCACAGATACGCAGTATTTT.

The genes are TRBV19 and TRBJ1-2; 7 nucleotides agree with TRBD1. The junction had 10 bases not matched to a gene; V was cut back by 5 bases and J by 7 bases. Germline-derived CDR1 and CDR2 are LNHDA and SQIVND (reference sequence). The CDR3 is 14 amino acids. CDR3 loop: CASSPLDRVLGYTF. The CDR3 region has the DNA TGTGCCAGTAGTCCCCTCGACAGGGTACTTGGCTACACCTTC.

This rearrangement joins TRBV27 to TRBJ1-6; tentatively, D is TRBD1 (5 bases). Germline lookup yields CDR1 MNHEY and CDR2 SMNVEV (reference sequence). V dropped 5 bases and J dropped 1 base, with 12 bases sitting between them. CDR3 size: 16 residues. In nucleotides, the CDR3 is TGTGCCAGCAGTCCCCATTCAGGGTCCTATAATTCACCCCTCCACTTT. Residues: CASSPHSGSYNSPLHF.

The table lists this clone with a count of one. This chain connects TRBV27 to TRBJ2-1, with D possibly being TRBD2 (6 bases). The germline V gene encodes CDR1 MNHEY and CDR2 SMNVEV (reference sequence). Between the trimmed V and J ends, which lost 1 base and 7 bases, there was a span of 17 bases. This CDR3 contains 16 residues. The CDR3 DNA follows: TGTGCCAGCAGTTTATGGGGGGACCCCATGAAGAATGAGCAGTTCTTC. Translated, it gives CASSLWGDPMKNEQFF.

The chain links TRBV4-1 to TRBJ2-5; no clear D. This CDR3 has 17 residues. Germline loops: CDR1 MGHRA, CDR2 YSYEKL. Trimming left V 0 bases short and J 1 base short, with 15 bases between. The CDR3 DNA reads TGCGCCAGCAGCCAAGAGGCAGGCCGGAACGCCCAAGAGACCCAGTACTTC. It is translated as CASSQEAGRNAQETQYF.

In this sample, this clone turned up once. The chain joins TRBV30 to TRBJ1-1; D not resolved. The CDR3 extends over 11 amino acids. The ends were cut back, 0 bases at V and 11 bases at J, with 10 bases in the middle. From germline, CDR1 is GTSNPN and CDR2 SVGIG (reference sequence). In DNA, the CDR3 is TGTGCCTGGAGTGTTCGTGGCGGTGCTTTCTTT. It yields the protein CAWSVRGGAFF.

The V call is TRBV2, the J call TRBJ2-7; D perhaps matches TRBD2 (6 bases). V was pared by 7 bases and J by 6 bases, with 25 bases between. This CDR3 is built from 16 residues. Per germline, CDR1 SNHLY and CDR2 FYNNEI. The CDR3 sequence: CASTLKAPGAGAEQYF. The DNA for the CDR3 is TGTGCCAGCACCTTGAAGGCTCCGGGAGCGGGTGCCGAGCAGTACTTC.

The chain combines TRBV11-1 with TRBJ2-6; the D is unclear. With 2 bases removed from V and 0 bases from J, the gap between germline ends came to 2 bases. CDR1 SGHAT and CDR2 FQDESV come from the germline V gene (reference sequence). There are 14 residues in the CDR3. CDR3 loop: CASSLRSGANVLTF. The CDR3 DNA reads as TGTGCCAGCAGCTTACGCTCTGGGGCCAACGTCCTGACTTTC.

The chain uses TRBV7-2 and TRBJ2-5; possible D gene TRBD2, 6 bases. The ends were cut back, 1 base at V and 9 bases at J, with 15 bases in the middle. In germline, CDR1 is SGHTA, CDR2 FQGNSA. This CDR3 has 14 residues. The CDR3 region has the DNA TGTGCCAGCAGCTTAGGGGGCCCTCTAGCGTCCCAGTACTTC. This encodes CASSLGGPLASQYF.

The rearrangement joins TRBV5-1 to TRBJ2-7; D gene unclear. V lost 1 base and J lost 0, with 8 bases in between. The CDR3 has 14 amino acids. Per the germline V gene, CDR1 is SGHRS and CDR2 is YFSETQ. CDR3 residues: CASSLSINSYEQYF. The CDR3 DNA is TGCGCCAGCAGCTTGAGCATAAACTCCTACGAGCAGTACTTC.

This clone has more than one count but fewer than ten. The chain joins TRBV27 to TRBJ2-2; no firm D call. The CDR3 runs 12 residues. The germline gives CDR1 MNHEY, CDR2 SMNVEV (reference sequence). The germline V and J ends were trimmed by 8 bases and 3 bases, with 7 bases remaining between them. The CDR3 sequence: CASSQYTGELFF. The CDR3 DNA reads TGTGCCAGCTCACAGTACACCGGGGAGCTGTTTTTT.

V gene TRBV6-6 combines with J gene TRBJ1-5; D perhaps matches TRBD1 (5 bases). The V gene's germline CDR1 is MNHNY and CDR2 SVGAGI (reference sequence). Trimming removed 0 bases from V and 2 bases from J, with 11 bases in between. The CDR3 has 16 residues. CDR3 in amino acids: CASSYSTVSGNQPQHF. In DNA, the CDR3 is TGTGCCAGCAGTTACTCGACAGTTTCAGGCAATCAGCCCCAGCATTTT.

The J gene is TRBJ2-1, the V gene TRBV10-2; D remains ambiguous. This CDR3 is built from 15 residues. V was shortened by 8 bases and J by 4 bases, with 18 bases between the two germline ends. Looked up from germline, CDR1 is WSHSY and CDR2 is SAAADI. CDR3 sequence reads: CASVGRAGPYNEQFF. In DNA form, the CDR3 reads TGCGCCAGCGTGGGAAGGGCAGGACCGTACAATGAGCAGTTCTTC.

The V and J genes are TRBV5-8 and TRBJ2-1; 11 bases fit TRBD2. The CDR3 has 17 amino acids. V lost 3 bases to trimming and J lost 4 bases; unmatched junction nucleotides: 9. Germline V CDR1 and CDR2: SGHTS, YDEGEE. The CDR3 is CASSSLAGGPLYNEQFF. For the CDR3, the DNA is TGTGCCAGCAGCTCCCTAGCGGGAGGCCCTCTGTACAATGAGCAGTTCTTC.

This clone was detected a few times. The chain recombines TRBV5-1 with TRBJ2-5; D gene unclear. The CDR3 runs to 14 residues. V was shortened by 1 base and J by 5 bases, with 12 bases between the two germline ends. Germline CDR1 SGHRS, CDR2 YFSETQ. The CDR3 DNA is TGCGCCAGCAGCTTGTTTGGGTCGGGCGAGACCCAGTACTTC. Protein: CASSLFGSGETQYF.

The chain has TRBV6-1 and TRBJ1-2; 7 bases match TRBD1. There are 11 residues in the CDR3. V gave up 6 bases and J gave up 7 bases; unmatched junction bases: 2. Germline CDR1 and CDR2: MNHNS and SASEGT. CDR3 sequence reads: CASRTGSGYTF. The CDR3 region has the DNA TGTGCCAGCAGGACAGGGTCTGGCTACACCTTC.

The chain links TRBV19 to TRBJ2-7; 13 positions agree with TRBD2. J gave up 1 base and V 3 bases, and 0 bases lay outside the gene matches. Germline V CDR1 and CDR2: LNHDA, SQIVND (reference sequence). CDR3 length: 15 residues. CDR3 bases: TGTGCCAGTAGTATGGGACTAGCGGGATCCTACGAGCAGTACTTC. Protein: CASSMGLAGSYEQYF. Supplemented by reference TRBV19 and TRBJ2-7, the full variable domain reads DGGITQSPKYLFRKEGQNVTLSCEQNLNHDAMYWYRQDPGQGLRLIYYSQIVNDFQKGDIAEGYSVSREKKESFPLTVTSAQKNPTAFYLCASSMGLAGSYEQYFGPGTRLTVT.

The chain is built from TRBV30 and TRBJ1-5; 10 bases agree with TRBD1. Per germline, CDR1 GTSNPN and CDR2 SVGIG (reference sequence). V shed 0 bases, J shed 7 bases, and the junction held 12 bases outside the gene matches. The length of the CDR3 is 17 residues. The CDR3 spells CAWSVGQGVLNNQPQHF. CDR3 bases: TGTGCCTGGAGTGTAGGACAGGGGGTACTTAACAACCAGCCCCAGCATTTT.

The genes are TRBV4-2 and TRBJ2-3; 8 bases fit TRBD2. The CDR3 runs 16 residues. The germline gives CDR1 LGHNA, CDR2 YNFKEQ. V lost 0 bases and J lost 3; bases outside the gene matches: 5. The chain's CDR3 is CASSQDFGTSTDTQYF. CDR3 sequence (DNA): TGTGCCAGCAGCCAAGATTTCGGGACTAGTACAGATACGCAGTATTTT.

The chain employs TRBV27 and TRBJ2-7; 8 nucleotides line up with TRBD2. Germline V gives CDR1 MNHEY, CDR2 SMNVEV (reference sequence). This CDR3 has 16 amino acids. J lost 7 bases, V lost 0 bases, and 11 bases had no gene match. CDR3 DNA sequence: TGTGCCAGCAGTTTATCGGGAGCGGGAGCACGGTGGGAGCAGTACTTC. Residues: CASSLSGAGARWEQYF.

The V and J genes are TRBV7-8 and TRBJ2-5; 8 nucleotides agree with TRBD1. From germline, CDR1 is SGHVS and CDR2 FQNEAQ. This CDR3 is built from 15 residues. The J segment lost 2 bases and the V segment lost 1 base, leaving 3 bases of the junction unmatched. The CDR3 sequence: CASSLGTGRQETQYF. Written as DNA, the CDR3 is TGTGCCAGCAGCTTAGGGACAGGGAGGCAAGAGACCCAGTACTTC.

This sequence joins TRBV16 and TRBJ1-1; 9 nucleotides line up with TRBD1. Germline V gives CDR1 KGHSY, CDR2 FQNENV. The CDR3 is 16 residues long. Trimming took 3 bases from V and 2 from J; bases not matched to a gene: 7. CDR3 protein: CASSQAYRGRNTEAFF. CDR3 DNA: TGTGCCAGCAGCCAGGCTTACAGGGGGCGAAACACTGAAGCTTTCTTT.

In its sample, this clone was seen once. This rearrangement joins TRBV19 to TRBJ2-1, with 7 bases aligning to TRBD1. The CDR3 covers 19 residues. Germline V gives CDR1 LNHDA, CDR2 SQIVND (reference sequence). After removal of 11 bases from V and 0 bases from J, the junction contained 22 bases not matched to a gene. The CDR3 here is CAPIRTGPKMTCSYNEQFF. In nucleotides, the CDR3 is TGTGCCCCCATTCGGACAGGCCCAAAGATGACCTGCTCCTACAATGAGCAGTTCTTC.

The chain has TRBV5-1 and TRBJ2-2, with D unresolved. This CDR3 has 12 amino acids. Germline-derived CDR1 and CDR2 are SGHRS and YFSETQ. The germline V and J ends were trimmed by 4 bases and 0 bases, with 1 base remaining between them. The CDR3 loop is CASSPNTGELFF. The CDR3 region has the DNA TGCGCCAGCAGCCCGAACACCGGGGAGCTGTTTTTT.

V gene TRBV30 combines with J gene TRBJ2-6; 10 nucleotides match TRBD1. The CDR3 extends over 17 amino acids. With 4 bases clipped from V and 0 bases from J, the junction kept 6 bases outside the gene matches. CDR1 is GTSNPN, CDR2 SVGIG, per germline (reference sequence). The chain's CDR3 is CAWNPGQGNSGANVLTF. The CDR3 region has the DNA TGTGCCTGGAACCCGGGACAGGGGAACTCTGGGGCCAACGTCCTGACTTTC.

This chain links TRBV25-1 with TRBJ2-6; D uncertain. With 6 bases removed from V and 0 bases from J, the gap between germline ends came to 6 bases. The V gene's germline CDR1 is MGHDK and CDR2 SYGVNS. The CDR3 has 14 residues. The CDR3 is CASSTDSGANVLTF. CDR3 coding DNA: TGTGCCAGCAGCACCGACTCTGGGGCCAACGTCCTGACTTTC.

In the case of this clone: Different DNA sequences within this sample yield the same CDR3. The J gene is TRBJ2-2, the V gene TRBV7-3; no reliable D call. CDR1 and CDR2 (germline): SGHTA, FQGTGA. This CDR3 contains 12 residues. Trimming removed 4 bases at V and 5 bases at J, with 5 bases between. The CDR3 spells CASSSRTGELFF. DNA for the CDR3: TGTGCCAGCAGCTCGAGGACCGGGGAGCTGTTTTTT.

The J gene is TRBJ2-3, the V gene TRBV21-1; TRBD1 is the table's D call, not checked against the DNA. TRBV21-1 is a documented pseudogene. The CDR3 is 19 amino acids. The CDR3 reads CASSKAGPWQLLSTDTQYF. CDR3 bases: TGTGCCAGCAGCAAAGCGGGGCCCTGGCAACTCCTCAGCACAGATACGCAGTATTTT.